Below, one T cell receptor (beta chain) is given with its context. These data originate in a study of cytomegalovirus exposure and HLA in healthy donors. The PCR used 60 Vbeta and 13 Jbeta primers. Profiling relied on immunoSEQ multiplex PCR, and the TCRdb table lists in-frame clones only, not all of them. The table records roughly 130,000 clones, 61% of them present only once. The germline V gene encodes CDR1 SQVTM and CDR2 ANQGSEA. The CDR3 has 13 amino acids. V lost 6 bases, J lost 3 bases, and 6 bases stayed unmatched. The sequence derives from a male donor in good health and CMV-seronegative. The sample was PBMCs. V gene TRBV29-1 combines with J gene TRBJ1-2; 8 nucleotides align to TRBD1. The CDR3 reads CSVPGQADYGYTF. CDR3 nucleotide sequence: TGCAGCGTCCCGGGACAGGCCGACTATGGCTACACCTTC.